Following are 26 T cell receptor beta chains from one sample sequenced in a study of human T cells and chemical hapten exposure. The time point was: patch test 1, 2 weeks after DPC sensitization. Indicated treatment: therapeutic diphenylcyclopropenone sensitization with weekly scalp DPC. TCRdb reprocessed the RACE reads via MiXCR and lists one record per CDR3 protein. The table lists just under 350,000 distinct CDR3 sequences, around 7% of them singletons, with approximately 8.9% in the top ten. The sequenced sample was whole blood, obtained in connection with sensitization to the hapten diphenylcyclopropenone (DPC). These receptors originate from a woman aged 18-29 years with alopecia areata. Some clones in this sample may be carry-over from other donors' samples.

Written as DNA, the CDR3 is TGCGCCAGCAGCCCGAGGGACCCCACTGAAGCTTTCTTT. As protein: CASSPRDPTEAFF. The chain employs TRBV5-1 and TRBJ1-1; D is possibly TRBD1 (5 bases). This CDR3 is built from 13 residues. Germline lookup yields CDR1 SGHRS and CDR2 YFSETQ. The germline V and J ends were trimmed by 4 bases and 4 bases, with 11 bases remaining between them.

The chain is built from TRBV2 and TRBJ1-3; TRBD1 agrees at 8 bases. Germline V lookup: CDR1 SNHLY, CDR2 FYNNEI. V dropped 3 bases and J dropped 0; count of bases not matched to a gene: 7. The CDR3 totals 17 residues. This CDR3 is CASSDGTGTRSGNTIYF. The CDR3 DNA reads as TGTGCCAGCAGTGACGGGACAGGTACCCGCTCTGGAAACACCATATATTTT.

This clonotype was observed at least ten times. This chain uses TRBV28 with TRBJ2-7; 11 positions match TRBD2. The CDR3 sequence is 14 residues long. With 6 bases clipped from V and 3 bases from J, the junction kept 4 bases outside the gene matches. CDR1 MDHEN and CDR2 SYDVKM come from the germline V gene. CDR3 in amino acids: CASRLGTSGYEQYF. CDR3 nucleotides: TGTGCCAGCAGGCTCGGGACTAGCGGCTACGAGCAGTACTTC.

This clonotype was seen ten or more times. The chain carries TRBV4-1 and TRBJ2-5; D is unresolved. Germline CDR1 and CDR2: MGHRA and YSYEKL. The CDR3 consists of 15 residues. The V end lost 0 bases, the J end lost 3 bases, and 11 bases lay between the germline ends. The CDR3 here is CASSQDRTLEETQYF. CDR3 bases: TGCGCCAGCAGCCAAGATAGAACCCTCGAAGAGACCCAGTACTTC.

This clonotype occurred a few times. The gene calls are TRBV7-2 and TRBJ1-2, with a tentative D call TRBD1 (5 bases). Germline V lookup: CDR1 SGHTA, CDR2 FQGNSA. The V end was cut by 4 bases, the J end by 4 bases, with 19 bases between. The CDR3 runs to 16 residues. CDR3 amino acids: CASSSLRGDYGYGYTF. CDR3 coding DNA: TGTGCCAGCAGCTCGCTTCGGGGCGACTACGGCTATGGCTACACCTTC.

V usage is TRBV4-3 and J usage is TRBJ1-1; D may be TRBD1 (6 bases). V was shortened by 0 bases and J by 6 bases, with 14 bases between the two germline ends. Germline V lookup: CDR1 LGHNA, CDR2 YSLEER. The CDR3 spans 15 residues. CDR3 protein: CASSQELAGAPEAFF. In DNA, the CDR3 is TGCGCCAGCAGCCAAGAGTTGGCAGGGGCCCCTGAAGCTTTCTTT.

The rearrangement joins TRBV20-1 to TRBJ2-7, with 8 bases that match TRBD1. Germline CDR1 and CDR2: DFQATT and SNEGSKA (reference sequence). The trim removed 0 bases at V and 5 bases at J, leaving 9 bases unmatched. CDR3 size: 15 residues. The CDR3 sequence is CSARDPQGARNEQYF. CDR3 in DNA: TGCAGTGCTAGAGATCCTCAGGGGGCAAGAAACGAGCAGTACTTC.

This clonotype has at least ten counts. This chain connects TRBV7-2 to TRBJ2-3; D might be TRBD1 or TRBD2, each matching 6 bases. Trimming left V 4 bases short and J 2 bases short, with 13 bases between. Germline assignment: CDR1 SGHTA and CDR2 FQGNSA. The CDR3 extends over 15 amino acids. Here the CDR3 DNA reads TGTGCCAGCAGCTCGGTAGGGGGGTTCACAGATACGCAGTATTTT. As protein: CASSSVGGFTDTQYF.

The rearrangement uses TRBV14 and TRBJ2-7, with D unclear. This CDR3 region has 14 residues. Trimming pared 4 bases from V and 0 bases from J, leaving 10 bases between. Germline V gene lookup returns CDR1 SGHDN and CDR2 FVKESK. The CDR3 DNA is TGTGCCAGCAGCCCTCACCACGGCTCCTACGAGCAGTACTTC. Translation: CASSPHHGSYEQYF.

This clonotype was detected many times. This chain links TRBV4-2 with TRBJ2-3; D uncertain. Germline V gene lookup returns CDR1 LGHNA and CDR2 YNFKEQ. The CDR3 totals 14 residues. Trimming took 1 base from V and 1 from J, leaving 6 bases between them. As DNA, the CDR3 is TGTGCCAGCAGCCAAGGGCACGGCACAGATACGCAGTATTTT. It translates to CASSQGHGTDTQYF.

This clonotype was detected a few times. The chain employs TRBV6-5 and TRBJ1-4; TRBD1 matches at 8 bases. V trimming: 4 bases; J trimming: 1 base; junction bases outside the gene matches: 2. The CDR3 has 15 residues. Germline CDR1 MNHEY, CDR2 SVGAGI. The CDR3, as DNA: TGTGCCAGCAGTTGGACAGGGCTAACTAATGAAAAACTGTTTTTT. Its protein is CASSWTGLTNEKLFF.

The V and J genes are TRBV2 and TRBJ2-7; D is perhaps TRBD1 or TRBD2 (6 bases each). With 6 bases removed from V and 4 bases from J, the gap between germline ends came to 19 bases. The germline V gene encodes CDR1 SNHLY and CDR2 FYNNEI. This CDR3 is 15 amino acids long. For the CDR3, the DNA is TGTGCCAGCAGCTCGAAGGAGGGGGGACAATACGAGCAGTACTTC. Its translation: CASSSKEGGQYEQYF.

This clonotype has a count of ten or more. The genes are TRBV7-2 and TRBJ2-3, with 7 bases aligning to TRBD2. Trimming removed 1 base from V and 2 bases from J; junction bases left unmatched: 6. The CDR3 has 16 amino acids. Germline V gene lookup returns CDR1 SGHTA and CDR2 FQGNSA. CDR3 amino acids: CASSLGRGFLTDTQYF. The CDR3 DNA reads TGTGCCAGCAGCTTAGGGCGGGGGTTCCTCACAGATACGCAGTATTTT. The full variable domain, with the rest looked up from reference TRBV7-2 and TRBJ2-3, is GAGVSQSPSNKVTEKGKDVELRCDPISGHTALYWYRQSLGQGLEFLIYFQGNSAPDKSGLPSDRFSAERTGGSVSTLTIQRTQQEDSAVYLCASSLGRGFLTDTQYFGPGTRLTVL.

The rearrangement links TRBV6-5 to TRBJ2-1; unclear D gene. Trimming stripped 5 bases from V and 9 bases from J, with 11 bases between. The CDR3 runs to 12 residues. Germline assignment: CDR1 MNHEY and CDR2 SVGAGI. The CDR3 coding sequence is TGTGCCAGCAGTCACAAACGTGCTGAGCAGTTCTTC. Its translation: CASSHKRAEQFF.

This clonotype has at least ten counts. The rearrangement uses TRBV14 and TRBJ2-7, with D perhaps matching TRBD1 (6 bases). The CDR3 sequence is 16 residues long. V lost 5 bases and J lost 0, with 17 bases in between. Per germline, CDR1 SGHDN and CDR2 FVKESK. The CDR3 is CASSRGTGPLSYEQYF. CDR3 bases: TGTGCCAGCAGCAGAGGAACAGGGCCCCTCTCCTACGAGCAGTACTTC.

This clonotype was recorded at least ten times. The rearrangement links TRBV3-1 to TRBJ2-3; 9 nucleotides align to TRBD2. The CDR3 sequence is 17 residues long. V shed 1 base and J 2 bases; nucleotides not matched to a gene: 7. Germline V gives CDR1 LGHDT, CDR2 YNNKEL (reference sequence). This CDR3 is CASSQVSKRGVTDTQYF. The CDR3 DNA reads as TGTGCCAGCAGCCAAGTGTCGAAGCGGGGGGTCACAGATACGCAGTATTTT.

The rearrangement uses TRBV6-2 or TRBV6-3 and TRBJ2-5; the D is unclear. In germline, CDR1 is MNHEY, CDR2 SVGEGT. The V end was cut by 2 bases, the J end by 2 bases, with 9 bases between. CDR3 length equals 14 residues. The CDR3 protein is CASSYGEEQETQYF. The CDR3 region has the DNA TGTGCCAGCAGTTACGGAGAAGAGCAAGAGACCCAGTACTTC.

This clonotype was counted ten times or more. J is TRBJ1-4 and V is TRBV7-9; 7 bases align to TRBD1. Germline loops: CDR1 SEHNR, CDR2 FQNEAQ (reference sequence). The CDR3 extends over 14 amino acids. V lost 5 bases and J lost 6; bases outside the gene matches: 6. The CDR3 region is CASSTRQGDEKLFF. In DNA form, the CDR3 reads TGTGCCAGCAGCACTCGCCAGGGGGATGAAAAACTGTTTTTT.

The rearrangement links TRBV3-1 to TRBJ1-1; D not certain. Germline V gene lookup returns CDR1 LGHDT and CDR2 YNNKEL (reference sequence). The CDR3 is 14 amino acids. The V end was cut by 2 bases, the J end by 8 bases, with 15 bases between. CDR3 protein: CASSQRFGQVEAFF. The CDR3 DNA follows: TGTGCCAGCAGCCAAAGGTTCGGCCAAGTGGAAGCTTTCTTT.

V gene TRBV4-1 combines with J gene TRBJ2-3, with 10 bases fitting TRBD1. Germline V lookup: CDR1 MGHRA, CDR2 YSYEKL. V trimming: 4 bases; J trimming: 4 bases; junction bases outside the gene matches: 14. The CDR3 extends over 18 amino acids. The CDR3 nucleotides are TGCGCCAGCAGCCTGATTCAACCGGGACAGGGGAAGCCAGATACGCAGTATTTT. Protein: CASSLIQPGQGKPDTQYF.

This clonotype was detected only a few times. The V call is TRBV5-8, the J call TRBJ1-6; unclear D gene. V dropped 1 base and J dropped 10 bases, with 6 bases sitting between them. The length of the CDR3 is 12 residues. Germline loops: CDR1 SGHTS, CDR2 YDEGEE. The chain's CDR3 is CASSLSPSPLHF. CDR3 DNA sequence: TGTGCCAGCAGCTTGTCCCCCTCACCCCTCCACTTT.

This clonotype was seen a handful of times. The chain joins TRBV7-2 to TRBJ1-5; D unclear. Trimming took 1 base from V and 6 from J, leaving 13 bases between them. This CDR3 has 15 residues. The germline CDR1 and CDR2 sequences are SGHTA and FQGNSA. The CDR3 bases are TGTGCCAGCAGCTTAGAAGGAGGGCCGGGTCAGCCCCAGCATTTT. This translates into CASSLEGGPGQPQHF.

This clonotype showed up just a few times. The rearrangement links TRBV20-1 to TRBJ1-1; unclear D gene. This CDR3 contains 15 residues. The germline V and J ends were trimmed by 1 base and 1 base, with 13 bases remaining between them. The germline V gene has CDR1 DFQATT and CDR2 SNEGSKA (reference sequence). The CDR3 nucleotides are TGCAGTGCTAGAGGGTCGGCGCAGACGAACACTGAAGCTTTCTTT. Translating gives CSARGSAQTNTEAFF.

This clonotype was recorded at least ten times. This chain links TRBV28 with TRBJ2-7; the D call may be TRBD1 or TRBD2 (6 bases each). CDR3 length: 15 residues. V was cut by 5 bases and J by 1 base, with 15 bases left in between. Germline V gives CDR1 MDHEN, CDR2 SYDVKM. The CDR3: CASSPTGAESYEQYF. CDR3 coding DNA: TGTGCCAGCAGTCCTACGGGGGCGGAATCCTACGAGCAGTACTTC.

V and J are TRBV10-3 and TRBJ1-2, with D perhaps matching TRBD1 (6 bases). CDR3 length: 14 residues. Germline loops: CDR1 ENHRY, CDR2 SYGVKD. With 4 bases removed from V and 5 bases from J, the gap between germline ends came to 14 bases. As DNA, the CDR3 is TGTGCCATCAGTGCAGGGGTCAACATTTATGGCTACACCTTC. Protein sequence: CAISAGVNIYGYTF.

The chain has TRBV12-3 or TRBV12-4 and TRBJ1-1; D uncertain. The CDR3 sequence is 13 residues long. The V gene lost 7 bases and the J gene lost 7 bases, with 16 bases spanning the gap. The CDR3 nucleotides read TGTGCCAGCACCCTCCCGGGGTTTTTTGAAGCTTTCTTT. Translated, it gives CASTLPGFFEAFF.